Below are 12 T cell receptor beta chains sequenced from a single sample in a study of blood T cell repertoires in COVID-19. The table came from immunoSEQ multiplex PCR; TCRdb's copy has only in-frame clones and leaves some out. The sample contains 50,000 to 80,000 clones, 88% of which appear only once. What was sequenced was peripheral blood. The receptors derive from a woman aged 55-69 years with COVID-19, enrolled during active disease.

The rearrangement joins TRBV6-5 to TRBJ2-3; a possible D gene is TRBD2 (7 bases). Germline V gene sequence: CDR1 MNHEY, CDR2 SVGAGI. V was trimmed by 6 bases and J by 1 base, leaving 11 bases between them. This CDR3 region has 14 residues. The CDR3 loop reads CASSWGGGTDTQYF. The CDR3, as DNA: TGTGCCAGCAGCTGGGGGGGCGGCACAGATACGCAGTATTTT.

V is TRBV5-1 and J is TRBJ2-1; TRBD2 matches at 13 bases. J gave up 7 bases and V 4 bases, and 5 bases lay outside the gene matches. The CDR3 consists of 15 residues. Germline V lookup: CDR1 SGHRS, CDR2 YFSETQ. The CDR3 region is CASSGGTSGTNEQFF. CDR3 sequence (DNA): TGCGCCAGCAGCGGAGGGACTAGCGGGACTAATGAGCAGTTCTTC.

The CDR3 bases are TGTGCCTGTCCCCACGGCTCGGGGTATGGCTACACCTTC. Translated, it gives CACPHGSGYGYTF. The chain links TRBV30 to TRBJ1-2; no clear D gene. Germline CDR1 and CDR2: GTSNPN and SVGIG (reference sequence). The CDR3 is 13 amino acids. V gave up 6 bases and J gave up 5 bases, with 16 bases separating them.

The chain employs TRBV27 and TRBJ2-1, with D hard to call. This CDR3 has 14 amino acids. V was trimmed by 0 bases and J by 6 bases, leaving 9 bases between them. Germline-derived CDR1 and CDR2 are MNHEY and SMNVEV (reference sequence). CDR3 loop: CASSLSYPPNEQFF. The CDR3 DNA follows: TGTGCCAGCAGTTTATCCTACCCCCCCAATGAGCAGTTCTTC.

The chain employs TRBV15 and TRBJ1-1, with 9 bases matching TRBD1. The CDR3 covers 17 residues. Germline lookup yields CDR1 LNHNV and CDR2 YYDKDF (reference sequence). The ends lost 1 base at V and 3 bases at J; junction bases unmatched: 9. The CDR3 DNA follows: TGTGCCACCAGCAGAGGATCTACAGGGGGCTTGGACACTGAAGCTTTCTTT. Its protein product is CATSRGSTGGLDTEAFF.

The V and J genes are TRBV27 and TRBJ1-6; the match to TRBD1 covers 8 bases. With V trimmed by 4 bases and J by 3 bases, 8 bases remained unmatched. CDR1 MNHEY and CDR2 SMNVEV come from the germline V gene (reference sequence). The CDR3 has 17 amino acids. Here the CDR3 reads CASSWDRPTLYNSPLHF. In nucleotides, the CDR3 is TGTGCCAGCAGTTGGGACAGGCCTACCCTCTATAATTCACCCCTCCACTTT.

The CDR3 DNA is TGCAGCGTTGCCGGAACAGGGCTGAACACTGAAGCTTTCTTT. Amino acids: CSVAGTGLNTEAFF. The chain couples TRBV29-1 to TRBJ1-1; tentatively, D is TRBD1 (6 bases). The CDR3 has 14 residues. V lost 4 bases and J lost 0, with 12 bases in between. The germline gives CDR1 SQVTM, CDR2 ANQGSEA.

The chain combines TRBV5-6 with TRBJ2-1; 9 bases agree with TRBD2. The CDR3 covers 16 residues. The J segment lost 8 bases and the V segment lost 1 base, leaving 10 bases of the junction unmatched. Germline V CDR1 and CDR2: SGHDT, YYEEEE. In DNA form, the CDR3 reads TGTGCCAGCAGCTTGTATGGTAGCGGGAGTGTCGATGAGCAGTTCTTC. Translating it yields CASSLYGSGSVDEQFF.

The genes are TRBV2 and TRBJ2-7; D may be TRBD1 (6 bases). Germline V gene sequence: CDR1 SNHLY, CDR2 FYNNEI. Trimming took 5 bases from V and 0 from J, leaving 20 bases between them. There are 17 residues in the CDR3. CDR3 residues: CASSIRTTGRDSYEQYF. The DNA of the CDR3 is TGTGCCAGCAGTATTCGAACCACAGGGAGAGACTCCTACGAGCAGTACTTC.

This clone has more than one count but fewer than ten. The gene calls are TRBV6-5 and TRBJ2-5; D unresolved. The V gene's germline CDR1 is MNHEY and CDR2 SVGAGI. CDR3 size: 13 residues. The germline V and J ends were trimmed by 2 bases and 2 bases, with 6 bases remaining between them. CDR3 loop: CASSYVQQETQYF. The CDR3 coding sequence is TGTGCCAGCAGTTACGTGCAGCAAGAGACCCAGTACTTC.

CDR3 in amino acids: CASSPAGSTGRRTYEQYF. For the CDR3, the DNA is TGTGCCAGCTCACCAGCCGGAAGTACAGGGAGAAGGACCTACGAGCAGTACTTC. The chain has TRBV18 and TRBJ2-7; tentatively, D is TRBD1 (6 bases). The CDR3 spans 18 residues. Trimming cost V 2 bases and J 2 bases, with 22 bases left between them. CDR1 is KGHSH and CDR2 is LQKENI in the germline V gene.

This rearrangement joins TRBV10-1 to TRBJ2-5; TRBD1 agrees at 11 bases. The CDR3 has 17 amino acids. V dropped 1 base and J dropped 1; count of bases not matched to a gene: 5. Germline values: CDR1 WNHNN, CDR2 SYGVQD (reference sequence). This CDR3 is CASSEFFGTGGQETQYF. For the CDR3, the DNA is TGCGCCAGCAGTGAGTTCTTCGGGACAGGGGGCCAAGAGACCCAGTACTTC.